Listed here is a single T cell receptor (beta chain). Its antigen remains unknown. The method was immunoSEQ multiplex PCR; TCRdb's version includes in-frame clones alone and lacks a portion of them. The data contain about 4,300 clones, approximately 54% of them seen just once; the ten biggest clones take up about 15%. The data originate from a study of coeliac disease. About the research overall: Coeliac patients had active, refractory type I, or gluten-free-diet-controlled disease. Study observations and caveats: Intraepithelial and lamina propria fractions were not highly pure, so cross-contamination was possible.

This CDR3 contains 14 residues. Trimming cost V 4 bases and J 3 bases, with 13 bases left between them. Germline V gene lookup returns CDR1 MNHNS and CDR2 SASEGT. Cells were frozen in aliquots of roughly 500,000, and one aliquot per fraction was sequenced. The receptor was isolated from a human donor with active celiac disease. V is TRBV6-1 and J is TRBJ2-7; the D gene is possibly TRBD2 (5 bases). Specimen: intraepithelial lymphocytes from the gut. The CDR3 DNA sequence: TGTGCCAGCAGTGTTAGCGCCCTCGTCTACGAGCAGTACTTC. As protein: CASSVSALVYEQYF.